What follows are 13 T cell receptor beta chains derived from one specimen sequenced in a study of T cell repertoires in cytomegalovirus infection (dated by TCRdb to about 2019). Their antigens are not known. The sample's treatment or condition label, decoded: in vitro stimulation with specific CMV peptide epitopes to enrich CMV-specific T cells. The sequencer listed for this sample is Illumina HiSeq 1500. Clones were called with MiXCR by TCRdb after fastp trimmed the public reads at Q25, and only in-frame beta chains were retained. Rows merge per CDR3 protein into single entries with the most common DNA and genes. The sample table shows fewer than 850,000 distinct CDR3 sequences, and roughly 28% are seen once. The biggest ten clones account for around 12% of the sample. The source was cultured CD8+ T cells from PBMCs, collected from culture after CMV antigen stimulation. These receptors were taken from a human donor in good health (CMV status not recorded). Some clones in this sample may be carry-over from other donors' samples.

The rearrangement links TRBV14 to TRBJ1-1; possible D gene TRBD1, 5 bases. The CDR3 contains 14 residues. The germline V gene encodes CDR1 SGHDN and CDR2 FVKESK. V dropped 3 bases and J dropped 7 bases, with 15 bases sitting between them. DNA for the CDR3: TGTGCCAGCAGCCAGTTCAGGGTTTCGGATGAAGCTTTCTTT. Protein sequence: CASSQFRVSDEAFF.

The V and J genes are TRBV6-1 and TRBJ2-1; unclear D gene. Germline CDR1 reads MNHNS; CDR2 reads SASEGT. The V and J ends lost 11 bases and 4 bases respectively, with 9 bases between them. The CDR3 covers 11 residues. CDR3 in amino acids: CALRSYNEQFF. CDR3 in DNA: TGTGCCTTAAGGAGTTACAATGAGCAGTTCTTC.

This clonotype has just a few counts. The chain joins TRBV7-2 to TRBJ2-4; possible D gene TRBD1, 6 bases. The V gene lost 2 bases and the J gene lost 3 bases, with 17 bases spanning the gap. The germline V gene has CDR1 SGHTA and CDR2 FQGNSA. The CDR3 is 17 amino acids. CDR3: CASSLTGLEWDKNIQYF. CDR3 DNA: TGTGCCAGCAGCTTAACAGGGTTGGAATGGGACAAAAACATTCAGTACTTC.

The rearrangement uses TRBV6-6 and TRBJ2-3; 13 bases are a match to TRBD2. The CDR3 extends over 16 amino acids. CDR1 is MNHNY, CDR2 SVGAGI, per germline (reference sequence). V lost 0 bases and J lost 5; bases outside the gene matches: 2. CDR3 loop: CASSYSTSGGVDTQYF. CDR3 bases: TGTGCCAGCAGTTACTCTACTAGCGGGGGGGTAGATACGCAGTATTTT.

With respect to this clonotype: One end of the junction varies from germline; a read error may be responsible. V gene TRBV7-6 combines with J gene TRBJ1-1; D call uncertain. Germline CDR1 is SGHVS and CDR2 is FNYEAQ. The CDR3 loop spans 15 amino acids. The CDR3 DNA reads TGTGCTAGCAGCCCCGACGGAGAGAGGTTGTCTGAAGCTTTCTTT. This codes for CASSPDGERLSEAFF. Combining the CDR3 with reference TRBV7-6 and TRBJ1-1 gives the whole variable domain GAGVSQSPRYKVTKRGQDVALRCDPISGHVSLYWYRQALGQGPEFLTYFNYEAQQDKSGLPNDRFSAERPEGSISTLTIQRTEQRDSAMYRCASSPDGERLSEAFFGQGTRLTVV.

The chain combines TRBV7-2 with TRBJ2-7; D may be TRBD1 (5 bases). The CDR3 extends over 13 amino acids. V was clipped by 2 bases and J by 2 bases, with 7 bases between them. CDR1 and CDR2 from the germline V gene are SGHTA and FQGNSA. The DNA of the CDR3 is TGTGCCAGCAGCTTATTAGGGGCCTACGAGCAGTACGTC. It translates to CASSLLGAYEQYV.

The sample holds a few counts of this clonotype. The chain is built from TRBV19 and TRBJ2-1; 12 nucleotides align to TRBD2. From germline, CDR1 is LNHDA and CDR2 SQIVND (reference sequence). The CDR3 covers 15 residues. The V gene end was trimmed by 3 bases and the J gene end by 7 bases; junction bases not matched to a gene: 4. In DNA, the CDR3 is TGTGCCAGTAGTATCAGTCTAGCGGGGGGGAATGAGCAGTTCTTC. Its translation: CASSISLAGGNEQFF. Combining the CDR3 with reference TRBV19 and TRBJ2-1 gives the whole variable domain DGGITQSPKYLFRKEGQNVTLSCEQNLNHDAMYWYRQDPGQGLRLIYYSQIVNDFQKGDIAEGYSVSREKKESFPLTVTSAQKNPTAFYLCASSISLAGGNEQFFGPGTRLTVL.

The rearrangement links TRBV12-3 or TRBV12-4 to TRBJ2-2; TRBD1 is a possible D gene (5 bases). V dropped 3 bases and J dropped 4 bases, with 15 bases sitting between them. The CDR3 has 16 residues. For the CDR3, the DNA is TGTGCCAGCAGTTTTAATTTACAGGCGCCCACCGGGGAGCTGTTTTTT. This translates into CASSFNLQAPTGELFF.

The genes are TRBV12-3 or TRBV12-4 and TRBJ2-1; 14 nucleotides match TRBD2. Trimming removed 5 bases from V and 0 bases from J; junction bases left unmatched: 6. The length of the CDR3 is 18 residues. The CDR3 is CASSPGTSGGPSYNEQFF. CDR3 sequence (DNA): TGTGCCAGCAGTCCCGGGACTAGCGGGGGCCCCTCCTACAATGAGCAGTTCTTC.

This clonotype was recorded once. The J gene is TRBJ2-1, the V gene TRBV12-3 or TRBV12-4; a weak D match, TRBD2 (6 bases). The CDR3 runs 16 residues. Trimming removed 7 bases at V and 2 bases at J, with 18 bases between. The CDR3 spells CASITGGALPYNEQFF. CDR3 nucleotide sequence: TGTGCCAGCATCACCGGCGGGGCACTTCCCTACAATGAGCAGTTCTTC.

The chain employs TRBV27 and TRBJ1-6, with unresolved D. V was shortened by 10 bases and J by 6 bases, with 10 bases between the two germline ends. CDR1 and CDR2 (germline): MNHEY, SMNVEV (reference sequence). The CDR3 is 12 residues long. The DNA of the CDR3 is TGTGCCACCTCCGGCCTTAATTCACCCCTCCACTTT. This codes for CATSGLNSPLHF.

The genes are TRBV6-1 and TRBJ2-4, with 8 nucleotides matching TRBD1. Germline loops: CDR1 MNHNS, CDR2 SASEGT. The CDR3 runs to 13 residues. The J segment lost 8 bases and the V segment lost 3 bases, leaving 3 bases of the junction unmatched. In DNA form, the CDR3 reads TGTGCCAGCAGTGAGCAGGGGGCAGACATTCAGTACTTC. It encodes CASSEQGADIQYF.

The CDR3 here is CASSLDAWGNYPPETQYF. The CDR3 bases are TGTGCCAGCAGCTTAGATGCATGGGGGAACTATCCTCCCGAGACCCAGTACTTC. This sequence joins TRBV7-8 and TRBJ2-5; D could derive from TRBD1 or TRBD2 (5 bases each). The CDR3 has 18 residues. The germline CDR1 and CDR2 sequences are SGHVS and FQNEAQ. V lost 1 base to trimming and J lost 5 bases, with 23 bases between them.